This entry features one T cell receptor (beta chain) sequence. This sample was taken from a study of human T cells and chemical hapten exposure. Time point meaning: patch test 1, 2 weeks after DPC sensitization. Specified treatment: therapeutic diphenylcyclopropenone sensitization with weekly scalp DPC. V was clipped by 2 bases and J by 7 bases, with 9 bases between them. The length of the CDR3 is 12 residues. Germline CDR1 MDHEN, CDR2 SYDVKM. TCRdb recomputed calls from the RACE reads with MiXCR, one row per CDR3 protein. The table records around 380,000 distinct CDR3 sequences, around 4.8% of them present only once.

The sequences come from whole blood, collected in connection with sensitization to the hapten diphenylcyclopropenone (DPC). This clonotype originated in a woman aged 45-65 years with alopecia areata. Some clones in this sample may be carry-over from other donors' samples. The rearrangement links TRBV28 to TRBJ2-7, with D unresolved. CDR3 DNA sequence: TGTGCCAGCAGTTTAAGTCTCCCGGAGCAGTACTTC. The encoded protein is CASSLSLPEQYF. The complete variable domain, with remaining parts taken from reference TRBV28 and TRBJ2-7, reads DVKVTQSSRYLVKRTGEKVFLECVQDMDHENMFWYRQDPGLGLRLIYFSYDVKMKEKGDIPEGYSVSREKKERFSLILESASTNQTSMYLCASSLSLPEQYFGPGTRLTVT.